What follows describes a single T cell receptor beta chain. This specimen comes from a study of blood T cell repertoires in COVID-19. Study information: Donors in the United States, Italy and Spain gave samples during acute or convalescent COVID-19. PBMCs, B-cell-depleted T cells, or T cells were the source of the cDNA or gDNA that made up the material.

In the authors' methods: Estimated nucleated cell counts came from reference gene primer amplification. Clones were sequenced by immunoSEQ multiplex PCR, and TCRdb holds only the in-frame ones, with some missing. The V and J calls and clone size come from that table; D and trimming were worked out from the DNA. The data contain about 260,000 clones, over 75% of them singletons. Trimming removed 3 bases at V and 6 bases at J, with 8 bases between. The CDR3 sequence is 12 residues long. The sample comprised peripheral blood. The TCR sequence derives from a human donor in a cohort sampled during active COVID-19. The chain links TRBV12-3 or TRBV12-4 to TRBJ1-1; no definite D call. CDR3 nucleotide sequence: TGTGCCAGCAGTTTCGGAGAGGCTGAAGCTTTCTTT. It yields the protein CASSFGEAEAFF.